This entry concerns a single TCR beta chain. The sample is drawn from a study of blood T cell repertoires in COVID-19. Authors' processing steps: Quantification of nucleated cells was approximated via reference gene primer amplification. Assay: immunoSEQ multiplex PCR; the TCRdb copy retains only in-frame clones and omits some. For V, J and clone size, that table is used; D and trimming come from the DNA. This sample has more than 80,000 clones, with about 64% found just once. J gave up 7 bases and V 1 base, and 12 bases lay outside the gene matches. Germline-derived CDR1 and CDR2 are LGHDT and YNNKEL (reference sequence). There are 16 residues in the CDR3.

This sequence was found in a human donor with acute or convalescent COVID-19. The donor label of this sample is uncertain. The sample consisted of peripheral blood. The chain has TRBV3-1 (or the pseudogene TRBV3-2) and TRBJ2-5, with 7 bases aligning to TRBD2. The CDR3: CASSQGSGTVLGTQYF. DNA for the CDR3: TGTGCCAGCAGCCAAGGGAGCGGGACTGTGCTCGGGACCCAGTACTTC.